Presented here are 17 T cell receptor beta chains from one specimen sequenced in a study of early T cells in non-severe SARS-CoV-2 infection. TCRdb recomputed calls from the 5' RACE reads with MiXCR, one row per CDR3 protein. The top ten clones hold around a fifth of a sample with 100,000 to 150,000 distinct CDR3 sequences, about 15% of them seen once. Sequenced sample: whole blood. Receptor source: an adult who was a healthcare worker with PCR-confirmed SARS-CoV-2 infection or an uninfected control (not recorded which).

V and J are TRBV7-9 and TRBJ2-7, with D maybe TRBD1 (6 bases). The CDR3 has 14 amino acids. The V gene's germline CDR1 is SEHNR and CDR2 FQNEAQ (reference sequence). V was trimmed by 5 bases and J by 3 bases, leaving 14 bases between them. Here the CDR3 reads CASSPLGAGYEQYF. Here the CDR3 DNA reads TGTGCCAGCAGCCCCCTGGGGGCTGGCTACGAGCAGTACTTC.

This clonotype came up a few times. J is TRBJ1-2 and V is TRBV5-1, with unresolved D. The CDR3 is 14 residues long. Germline V gives CDR1 SGHRS, CDR2 YFSETQ. Trimming stripped 0 bases from V and 0 bases from J, with 6 bases between. CDR3 residues: CASSLEGANYGYTF. In DNA form, the CDR3 reads TGCGCCAGCAGCTTGGAGGGAGCTAACTATGGCTACACCTTC.

CDR3 sequence: CATSLTTYNEQFF. The CDR3 coding sequence is TGTGCCACCAGCCTGACTACCTACAATGAGCAGTTCTTC. The rearrangement uses TRBV15 and TRBJ2-1, with TRBD2 as a possible D gene (5 bases). The ends were cut back, 5 bases at V and 2 bases at J, with 7 bases in the middle. The CDR3 sequence is 13 residues long. The V gene's germline CDR1 is LNHNV and CDR2 YYDKDF (reference sequence).

The CDR3 bases are TGTGCCAGCGCACAGGGTATAGATACGCAGTATTTT. Amino acids: CASAQGIDTQYF. V is TRBV2 and J is TRBJ2-3, with a tentative D call TRBD1 (6 bases). Between the trimmed V and J ends, which lost 8 bases and 5 bases, there was a span of 11 bases. Germline V lookup: CDR1 SNHLY, CDR2 FYNNEI. The length of the CDR3 is 12 residues.

This clonotype was seen a handful of times. The chain couples TRBV24-1 to TRBJ2-1; 9 bases line up with TRBD1. The CDR3 length is 12 residues. Losses at the gene ends were 7 bases for V and 13 bases for J; bases not matched to a gene: 7. CDR1 KGHDR and CDR2 SFDVKD come from the germline V gene. The CDR3 sequence is CATSPGQGRQFF. Here the CDR3 DNA reads TGTGCCACCAGCCCGGGACAGGGAAGACAGTTCTTC.

The genes are TRBV4-1 and TRBJ2-2; unclear D gene. This CDR3 region has 12 residues. V shed 4 bases and J shed 3 bases, with 3 bases lying between them. CDR1 and CDR2 from the germline V gene are MGHRA and YSYEKL. CDR3: CASSRYTGELFF. In DNA form, the CDR3 reads TGCGCCAGCAGCCGGTACACCGGGGAGCTGTTTTTT.

This clonotype was seen more than once but under ten times. J is TRBJ2-2 and V is TRBV12-3 or TRBV12-4; 7 bases match TRBD1. This CDR3 contains 14 residues. Trimming removed 6 bases from V and 0 bases from J; junction bases left unmatched: 1. The CDR3 DNA is TGTGCCAGCAGACAGGGGTCGAACACCGGGGAGCTGTTTTTT. Translation gives CASRQGSNTGELFF.

The table lists this clonotype with a few counts. This chain connects TRBV2 to TRBJ2-3; perhaps TRBD2 as D (5 bases). The V gene lost 4 bases and the J gene lost 2 bases, with 13 bases spanning the gap. CDR3 length equals 15 residues. Germline CDR1 and CDR2: SNHLY and FYNNEI. In DNA, the CDR3 is TGTGCCAGCAGTGTGGCTAGCCTTAACACAGATACGCAGTATTTT. Protein product: CASSVASLNTDTQYF.

This clonotype was seen only a few times. The gene calls are TRBV7-8 and TRBJ2-7; possible D gene TRBD1, 5 bases. This CDR3 region has 15 residues. V dropped 7 bases and J dropped 4 bases, with 20 bases sitting between them. Germline V gene sequence: CDR1 SGHVS, CDR2 FQNEAQ. As DNA, the CDR3 is TGTGCCAGCAACCCCGTGGAAGGGGTTGCTTACGAGCAGTACTTC. Its translation: CASNPVEGVAYEQYF.

This clonotype has a handful of counts. This chain uses TRBV5-5 with TRBJ2-3; TRBD2 agrees at 12 bases. After removal of 5 bases from V and 2 bases from J, the junction contained 6 bases not matched to a gene. Germline V gene lookup returns CDR1 SGHKS and CDR2 YYEKEE (reference sequence). The CDR3 spans 16 residues. The DNA of the CDR3 is TGTGCCAGCAGTTTTGGACTAGCGGGGTACACAGATACGCAGTATTTT. This gives the protein CASSFGLAGYTDTQYF.

The V call is TRBV29-1, the J call TRBJ1-6, with D perhaps matching TRBD1 (5 bases). The CDR3 length is 11 residues. The V end was cut by 7 bases, the J end by 10 bases, with 11 bases between. Germline CDR1 SQVTM, CDR2 ANQGSEA. In DNA form, the CDR3 reads TGCAGCGGGGGGACTGGCTCACCCCTCCACTTT. Residues: CSGGTGSPLHF.

CDR3 loop: CASSPTGTPNNEQFF. The CDR3 DNA follows: TGTGCCAGCTCACCCACAGGGACCCCCAACAATGAGCAGTTCTTC. V usage is TRBV18 and J usage is TRBJ2-1; weak D call: TRBD1 (6 bases). This CDR3 comprises 15 residues. V dropped 3 bases and J dropped 5 bases, with 14 bases sitting between them. Looked up from germline, CDR1 is KGHSH and CDR2 is LQKENI. The whole variable domain, filled in from reference TRBV18 and TRBJ2-1, reads NAGVMQNPRHLVRRRGQEARLRCSPMKGHSHVYWYRQLPEEGLKFMVYLQKENIIDESGMPKERFSAEFPKEGPSILRIQQVVRGDSAAYFCASSPTGTPNNEQFFGPGTRLTVL.

This clonotype was counted ten times or more. V is TRBV4-1 and J is TRBJ2-1; D unresolved. V was cut by 4 bases and J by 5 bases, with 12 bases left in between. This CDR3 comprises 14 residues. Germline CDR1 is MGHRA and CDR2 is YSYEKL. CDR3: CASSPGGFHNEQFF. The DNA for the CDR3 is TGCGCCAGCAGCCCAGGTGGCTTCCACAATGAGCAGTTCTTC.

The chain links TRBV3-1 to TRBJ1-1, with D possibly being TRBD1 (6 bases). CDR3 length equals 14 residues. Trimming left V 1 base short and J 4 bases short, with 10 bases between. The V gene's germline CDR1 is LGHDT and CDR2 YNNKEL (reference sequence). The CDR3, as DNA: TGTGCCAGCAGCCAAGGGCAGGGGTTCACTGAAGCTTTCTTT. Translating gives CASSQGQGFTEAFF.

The rearrangement joins TRBV10-3 to TRBJ2-2; 7 bases map to TRBD2. The V gene end was trimmed by 4 bases and the J gene end by 3 bases; junction bases not matched to a gene: 11. The CDR3 sequence is 17 residues long. The germline CDR1 and CDR2 sequences are ENHRY and SYGVKD. The CDR3 nucleotides read TGTGCCATCAGTGCCGTCGATCTAGCGGTTCACACCGGGGAGCTGTTTTTT. Its translation is CAISAVDLAVHTGELFF.

The genes are TRBV29-1 and TRBJ1-1, with 7 bases aligning to TRBD1. Germline trimming cut 0 bases from V and 2 bases from J; bases unmatched to any gene: 15. The CDR3 is made up of 18 amino acids. Germline V gene sequence: CDR1 SQVTM, CDR2 ANQGSEA. The CDR3 reads CSVEDRQGRILLNTEAFF. The CDR3 DNA sequence: TGCAGCGTTGAAGACCGACAGGGAAGAATTTTACTCAACACTGAAGCTTTCTTT. The variable domain in full, with the rest retrieved from reference TRBV29-1 and TRBJ1-1, is SAVISQKPSRDICQRGTSLTIQCQVDSQVTMMFWYRQQPGQSLTLIATANQGSEATYESGFVIDKFPISRPNLTFSTLTVSNMSPEDSSIYLCSVEDRQGRILLNTEAFFGQGTRLTVV.

J is TRBJ1-2 and V is TRBV2; the D gene is possibly TRBD1 (6 bases). Germline CDR1 is SNHLY and CDR2 is FYNNEI. V dropped 7 bases and J dropped 4 bases, with 22 bases sitting between them. This CDR3 is 16 amino acids long. In nucleotides, the CDR3 is TGTGCCAGCAACATGGGACAAATAATTGGGAGCTATGGCTACACCTTC. Translating it yields CASNMGQIIGSYGYTF.